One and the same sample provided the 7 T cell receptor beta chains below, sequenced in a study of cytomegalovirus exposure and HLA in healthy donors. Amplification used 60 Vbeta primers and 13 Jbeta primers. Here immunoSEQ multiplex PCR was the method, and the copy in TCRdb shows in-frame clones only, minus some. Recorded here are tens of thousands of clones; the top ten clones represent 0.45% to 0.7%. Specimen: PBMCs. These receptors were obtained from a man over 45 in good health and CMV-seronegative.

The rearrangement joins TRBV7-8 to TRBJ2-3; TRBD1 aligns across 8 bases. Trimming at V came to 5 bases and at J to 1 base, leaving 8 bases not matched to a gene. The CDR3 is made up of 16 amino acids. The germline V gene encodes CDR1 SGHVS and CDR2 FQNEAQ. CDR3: CASSPRQGAGTDTQYF. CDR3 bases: TGTGCCAGCAGCCCTCGGCAGGGGGCTGGCACAGATACGCAGTATTTT. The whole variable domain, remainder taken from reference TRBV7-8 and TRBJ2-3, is GAGVSQSPRYKVAKRGQDVALRCDPISGHVSLFWYQQALGQGPEFLTYFQNEAQLDKSGLPSDRFFAERPEGSVSTLKIQRTQQEDSAVYLCASSPRQGAGTDTQYFGPGTRLTVL.

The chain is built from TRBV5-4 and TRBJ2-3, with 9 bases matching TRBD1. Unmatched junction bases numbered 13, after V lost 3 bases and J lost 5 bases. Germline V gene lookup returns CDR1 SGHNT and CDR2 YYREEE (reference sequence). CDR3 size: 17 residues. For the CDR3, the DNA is TGTGCCAGCAGCTATTTAGGCAGGACAGGGGAGGTAGATACGCAGTATTTT. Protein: CASSYLGRTGEVDTQYF.

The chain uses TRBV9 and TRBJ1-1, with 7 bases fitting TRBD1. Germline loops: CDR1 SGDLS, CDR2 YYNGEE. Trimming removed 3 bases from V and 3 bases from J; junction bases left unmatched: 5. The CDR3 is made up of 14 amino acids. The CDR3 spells CASSAGDSYTEAFF. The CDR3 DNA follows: TGTGCCAGCAGCGCGGGGGACAGCTACACTGAAGCTTTCTTT.

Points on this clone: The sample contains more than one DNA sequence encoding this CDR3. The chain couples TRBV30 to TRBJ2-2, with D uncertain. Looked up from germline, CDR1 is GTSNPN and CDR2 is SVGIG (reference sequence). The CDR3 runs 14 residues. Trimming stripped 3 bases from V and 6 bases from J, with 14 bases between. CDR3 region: CAWSHGFNSGELFF. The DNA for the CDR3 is TGTGCCTGGAGCCACGGGTTTAATTCCGGGGAGCTGTTTTTT.

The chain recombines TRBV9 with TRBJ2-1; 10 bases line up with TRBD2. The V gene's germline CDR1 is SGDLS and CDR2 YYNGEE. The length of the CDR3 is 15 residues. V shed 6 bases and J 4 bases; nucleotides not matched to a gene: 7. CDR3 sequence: CASTAGGPDYNEQFF. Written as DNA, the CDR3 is TGTGCCAGCACAGCGGGGGGGCCCGATTACAATGAGCAGTTCTTC.

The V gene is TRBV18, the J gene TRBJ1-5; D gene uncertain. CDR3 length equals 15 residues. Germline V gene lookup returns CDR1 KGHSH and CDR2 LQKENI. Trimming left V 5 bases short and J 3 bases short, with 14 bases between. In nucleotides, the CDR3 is TGTGCCAGCTCAACGTCGTGGGAGTACAATCAGCCCCAGCATTTT. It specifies CASSTSWEYNQPQHF.

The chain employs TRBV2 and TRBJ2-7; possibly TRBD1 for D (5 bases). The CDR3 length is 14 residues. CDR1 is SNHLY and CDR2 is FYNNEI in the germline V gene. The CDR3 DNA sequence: TGTGCTCACGAAGGAACAGGCAGGGTCTACGAGCAGTACTTC. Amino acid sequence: CAHEGTGRVYEQYF. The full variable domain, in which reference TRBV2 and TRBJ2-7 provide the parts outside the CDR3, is EPEVTQTPSHQVTQMGQEVILRCVPISNHLYFYWYRQILGQKVEFLVSFYNNEISEKSEIFDDQFSVERPDGSNFTLKIRSTKLEDSAMYFCAHEGTGRVYEQYFGPGTRLTVT.